Detailed here is one T cell receptor beta chain. The target antigen is unknown. This entry belongs to a study of cytomegalovirus exposure and HLA in healthy donors. The PCR contained 60 Vbeta and 13 Jbeta primers. Methods used by the authors: Tens of millions of unique TCR beta chains, roughly 12 million shared, were counted in a later analysis. The data were produced by immunoSEQ multiplex PCR, yet TCRdb's version contains in-frame clones alone and is incomplete. V, J and clone size reflect that table, while D and trimming were determined from the DNA. The sample yields fewer than 85,000 clones, 65% to 85% seen once. CDR3 length: 18 amino acids. Trimming took 11 bases from V and 8 from J; bases not matched to a gene: 24. Germline V gene data show CDR1 as ENHRY and CDR2 as SYGVKD. Study conclusions and caveats: A few chains tied to CMV proved CMV antigen-specific in vitro.

J is TRBJ1-6 and V is TRBV10-3; 7 nucleotides match TRBD1. This clonotype was obtained from a man aged 55 to 70 in good health and CMV-seropositive. The sample comprised PBMCs. The CDR3 sequence: CAFYDRVFCGSGYSPLHF. The CDR3 nucleotides read TGTGCCTTTTATGACAGGGTATTTTGTGGCAGTGGGTATTCACCCCTCCACTTT.